The 31 T cell receptor beta chains listed next were all sequenced from one sample in a study of T cells in localized non-small cell lung cancer. This table comes from immunoSEQ multiplex PCR, and its TCRdb copy is limited to in-frame clones, with some not included. The profile shows over 40,000 clones, 80% to 85% of them singletons. The sample consisted of peripheral blood mononuclear cells, taken before any cancer treatment. Receptors were obtained from a man aged 40 to 70 with stage III lung adenocarcinoma.

The rearrangement uses TRBV19 and TRBJ2-3; TRBD1 might be the D (6 bases). The germline CDR1 and CDR2 sequences are LNHDA and SQIVND (reference sequence). The CDR3 contains 16 residues. Trimming pared 0 bases from V and 1 base from J, leaving 11 bases between. The CDR3 reads CASSIDSPGGTDTQYF. The CDR3 nucleotides are TGTGCCAGTAGTATAGATAGTCCAGGGGGCACAGATACGCAGTATTTT. The full variable domain, completed using reference TRBV19 and TRBJ2-3, is DGGITQSPKYLFRKEGQNVTLSCEQNLNHDAMYWYRQDPGQGLRLIYYSQIVNDFQKGDIAEGYSVSREKKESFPLTVTSAQKNPTAFYLCASSIDSPGGTDTQYFGPGTRLTVL.

The chain links TRBV18 to TRBJ1-5; D not resolved. Germline loops: CDR1 KGHSH, CDR2 LQKENI. With 3 bases removed from V and 1 base from J, the gap between germline ends came to 10 bases. The CDR3 sequence is 15 residues long. CDR3 residues: CASSPGRESNQPQHF. DNA of the CDR3: TGTGCCAGCTCACCTGGCCGGGAGAGCAATCAGCCCCAGCATTTT.

This chain joins TRBV5-1 and TRBJ2-1; 12 bases agree with TRBD2. Trimming cost V 3 bases and J 7 bases; bases outside gene matches: 5. CDR3 length: 15 residues. CDR1 is SGHRS, CDR2 YFSETQ, per germline. The CDR3 bases are TGCGCCAGCAGCTCACGACTAGCGGGAGATAATGAGCAGTTCTTC. Amino acids: CASSSRLAGDNEQFF.

The sample holds a few counts of this clone. Written as DNA, the CDR3 is TGTGCCAGCAGTGACATCGAAAACATTCAGTACTTC. Amino acid sequence: CASSDIENIQYF. J is TRBJ2-4 and V is TRBV2; no clear D. Germline CDR1 SNHLY, CDR2 FYNNEI. This CDR3 has 12 amino acids. Trimming stripped 3 bases from V and 5 bases from J, with 5 bases between.

The V call is TRBV19, the J call TRBJ1-5, with 8 nucleotides matching TRBD1. The CDR3 runs to 17 residues. In germline, CDR1 is LNHDA, CDR2 SQIVND (reference sequence). Trimming at V came to 3 bases and at J to 2 bases, leaving 9 bases not matched to a gene. In DNA, the CDR3 is TGTGCCAGTAGTATCAGGGGGCCGAGTTTGGGCAATCAGCCCCAGCATTTT. Its translation: CASSIRGPSLGNQPQHF.

The genes are TRBV7-6 and TRBJ1-5; a possible D gene is TRBD1 (5 bases). Germline loops: CDR1 SGHVS, CDR2 FNYEAQ. Trimming stripped 2 bases from V and 3 bases from J, with 14 bases between. There are 16 residues in the CDR3. The CDR3 protein is CASSLTQAGPNQPQHF. CDR3 sequence (DNA): TGTGCCAGCAGCTTAACCCAAGCGGGGCCCAATCAGCCCCAGCATTTT.

The chain employs TRBV7-9 and TRBJ1-5; D gene unclear. Germline V gives CDR1 SEHNR, CDR2 FQNEAQ (reference sequence). The germline V and J ends were trimmed by 1 base and 9 bases, with 13 bases remaining between them. This CDR3 spans 14 amino acids. Here the CDR3 DNA reads TGTGCCAGCAGCTTAGGGGAGTGGAATGTGCCCCAGCATTTT. Encoded protein: CASSLGEWNVPQHF. Drawing the rest from reference TRBV7-9 and TRBJ1-5, the complete variable domain is DTGVSQNPRHKITKRGQNVTFRCDPISEHNRLYWYRQTLGQGPEFLTYFQNEAQLEKSRLLSDRFSAERPKGSFSTLEIQRTEQGDSAMYLCASSLGEWNVPQHFGDGTRLSIL.

This clone was seen once. The V call is TRBV11-3, the J call TRBJ2-3; 13 bases map to TRBD2. Germline CDR1 SGHNT, CDR2 YENEEA. The CDR3 is 16 amino acids. V was pared by 4 bases and J by 2 bases, with 3 bases of the junction left unmatched. The CDR3 bases are TGTGCCAGCAGCTCGGGACTAGCGGGACCCACAGATACGCAGTATTTT. It codes for CASSSGLAGPTDTQYF. The full variable domain, with the rest looked up from reference TRBV11-3 and TRBJ2-3, is EAGVVQSPRYKIIEKKQPVAFWCNPISGHNTLYWYLQNLGQGPELLIRYENEEAVDDSQLPKDRFSAERLKGVDSTLKIQPAELGDSAVYLCASSSGLAGPTDTQYFGPGTRLTVL.

CDR3 in amino acids: CASSSFITSRANVLTF. DNA of the CDR3: TGCGCCAGCAGTAGTTTTATCACTAGTCGGGCCAACGTCCTGACTTTC. The chain carries TRBV10-2 and TRBJ2-6; TRBD2 might be the D (5 bases). CDR1 and CDR2 from the germline V gene are WSHSY and SAAADI. V was cut by 5 bases and J by 5 bases, with 16 bases left in between. This CDR3 spans 16 amino acids.

This sequence joins TRBV20-1 and TRBJ2-1, with TRBD1 matching over 7 bases. The CDR3 runs 11 residues. Per the germline V gene, CDR1 is DFQATT and CDR2 is SNEGSKA (reference sequence). Trimming removed 6 bases from V and 14 bases from J; junction bases left unmatched: 10. The CDR3 protein is CSASIDRVKFF. The CDR3 DNA reads TGCAGTGCGAGTATTGACAGGGTGAAGTTCTTC.

The V gene is TRBV4-2, the J gene TRBJ2-3; the D gene is possibly TRBD1 (6 bases). The length of the CDR3 is 14 residues. V gave up 0 bases and J gave up 5 bases, with 9 bases separating them. Looked up from germline, CDR1 is LGHNA and CDR2 is YNFKEQ. CDR3 nucleotide sequence: TGTGCCAGCAGCCAAGAGGGGGCCGGAGATACGCAGTATTTT. Translating it yields CASSQEGAGDTQYF.

The V gene is TRBV28, the J gene TRBJ2-3; 7 nucleotides align to TRBD2. The CDR3 extends over 15 amino acids. V shed 6 bases, J shed 0 bases, and the junction held 6 bases outside the gene matches. In germline, CDR1 is MDHEN, CDR2 SYDVKM. The CDR3 DNA follows: TGTGCCAGCAGAAACGGGGGAGGGAGCACAGATACGCAGTATTTT. This translates into CASRNGGGSTDTQYF. The variable domain in full, with the rest retrieved from reference TRBV28 and TRBJ2-3, is DVKVTQSSRYLVKRTGEKVFLECVQDMDHENMFWYRQDPGLGLRLIYFSYDVKMKEKGDIPEGYSVSREKKERFSLILESASTNQTSMYLCASRNGGGSTDTQYFGPGTRLTVL.

The chain is built from TRBV11-2 and TRBJ1-2; D is unclear. Germline CDR1 reads SGHAT; CDR2 reads FQNNGV. The CDR3 totals 13 residues. The ends were cut back, 0 bases at V and 2 bases at J, with 4 bases in the middle. In DNA, the CDR3 is TGTGCCAGCAGCTTAGACGGGAACTATGGCTACACCTTC. This sequence encodes CASSLDGNYGYTF.

The V gene is TRBV30, the J gene TRBJ1-2, with a possible D match to TRBD1 (6 bases). The CDR3 runs to 14 residues. Germline V gene lookup returns CDR1 GTSNPN and CDR2 SVGIG (reference sequence). The V and J ends lost 7 bases and 6 bases respectively, with 21 bases between them. CDR3 sequence: CASKSQTGTHGYTF. CDR3 DNA sequence: TGTGCCTCCAAATCCCAGACAGGCACCCATGGCTACACCTTC.

The J gene is TRBJ1-1, the V gene TRBV27, with a possible D match to TRBD1 (5 bases). Germline CDR1 and CDR2: MNHEY and SMNVEV (reference sequence). The CDR3 extends over 14 amino acids. Trimming pared 6 bases from V and 1 base from J, leaving 12 bases between. In DNA, the CDR3 is TGTGCCAGCAGGATTTTGGGGACGAACACTGAAGCTTTCTTT. Its translation: CASRILGTNTEAFF.

CDR3 sequence: CASSHLGGRLAGGTYEQYF. The CDR3 DNA is TGTGCCAGCAGCCACCTCGGGGGGAGACTAGCGGGAGGAACCTACGAGCAGTACTTC. This chain connects TRBV4-2 to TRBJ2-7; 13 bases align to TRBD2. J gave up 2 bases and V 3 bases, and 13 bases lay outside the gene matches. CDR1 LGHNA and CDR2 YNFKEQ come from the germline V gene. The CDR3 extends over 19 amino acids.

This chain connects TRBV9 to TRBJ1-3; D possibly corresponds to TRBD1 (5 bases). Trimming pared 4 bases from V and 6 bases from J, leaving 14 bases between. CDR1 is SGDLS, CDR2 YYNGEE, per germline. This CDR3 region has 14 residues. CDR3 nucleotides: TGTGCCAGCAGCCCTCAGGGTCTTGTAAACACCATATATTTT. Its translation: CASSPQGLVNTIYF.

The chain links TRBV5-1 to TRBJ2-1; TRBD1 or TRBD2 may be the D gene (6 bases each). V was shortened by 0 bases and J by 8 bases, with 12 bases between the two germline ends. This CDR3 region has 14 residues. CDR1 and CDR2 (germline): SGHRS, YFSETQ. The CDR3 region has the DNA TGCGCCAGCAGCTTGGCGGAGGGGGTGGATGAGCAGTTCTTC. Residues: CASSLAEGVDEQFF.

The chain joins TRBV29-1 to TRBJ1-2; possibly TRBD1 for D (5 bases). The germline V and J ends were trimmed by 4 bases and 3 bases, with 12 bases remaining between them. Germline assignment: CDR1 SQVTM and CDR2 ANQGSEA. This CDR3 has 13 residues. DNA of the CDR3: TGCAGCGTTGTAGTTCAGGGCGACTATGGCTACACCTTC. This translates into CSVVVQGDYGYTF.

The chain uses TRBV30 and TRBJ1-2; D remains unclear. Trimming shortened V by 0 bases and J by 0 bases, and 2 bases separated the two germline ends. The CDR3 covers 12 residues. The germline V gene encodes CDR1 GTSNPN and CDR2 SVGIG (reference sequence). This CDR3 reads CAWSVANYGYTF. The DNA of the CDR3 is TGTGCCTGGAGTGTGGCTAACTATGGCTACACCTTC.

The genes are TRBV28 and TRBJ2-2; 8 nucleotides line up with TRBD2. V trimming: 3 bases; J trimming: 4 bases; junction bases outside the gene matches: 13. This CDR3 has 18 residues. CDR1 and CDR2 from the germline V gene are MDHEN and SYDVKM. As DNA, the CDR3 is TGTGCCAGCAGTTTCGTTGAGTCGGGGGGGCTCTCCACCGGGGAGCTGTTTTTT. Translating it yields CASSFVESGGLSTGELFF.

The chain couples TRBV30 to TRBJ1-2; 7 positions match TRBD1. Germline V lookup: CDR1 GTSNPN, CDR2 SVGIG (reference sequence). V shed 3 bases, J shed 2 bases, and the junction held 3 bases outside the gene matches. CDR3 size: 13 residues. This chain's CDR3 is CAWRQGQNYGYTF. For the CDR3, the DNA is TGTGCCTGGAGGCAGGGACAGAACTATGGCTACACCTTC.

The chain recombines TRBV4-2 with TRBJ2-2, with D unclear. Germline V lookup: CDR1 LGHNA, CDR2 YNFKEQ. This CDR3 has 11 residues. Trimming shortened V by 5 bases and J by 5 bases, and 3 bases separated the two germline ends. CDR3 in amino acids: CASSRTGELFF. For the CDR3, the DNA is TGTGCCAGCAGCAGGACCGGGGAGCTGTTTTTT.

This rearrangement joins TRBV7-6 to TRBJ2-5; D is tentatively TRBD1 or TRBD2 (5 bases each). Germline CDR1 SGHVS, CDR2 FNYEAQ. The CDR3 length is 12 residues. Trimming left V 1 base short and J 9 bases short, with 9 bases between. This CDR3 reads CASSLGGVAQYF. The DNA for the CDR3 is TGTGCCAGCAGCTTAGGAGGGGTTGCCCAGTACTTC.

Comment on this clone: The same CDR3 is also encoded by other DNA sequences in this sample. CDR3 nucleotides: TGCGCCAGCAGCCTTCAAGAGACCCAGTACTTC. This codes for CASSLQETQYF. The chain carries TRBV5-1 and TRBJ2-5; D call uncertain. With 4 bases removed from V and 2 bases from J, the gap between germline ends came to 3 bases. The CDR3 has 11 amino acids. CDR1 and CDR2 (germline): SGHRS, YFSETQ.

This clone occurred once. V usage is TRBV10-3 and J usage is TRBJ1-2; the match to TRBD1 covers 7 bases. CDR1 is ENHRY, CDR2 SYGVKD, per germline. With V trimmed by 8 bases and J by 0 bases, 12 bases remained unmatched. CDR3 length: 16 amino acids. DNA of the CDR3: TGTGCCATCGGGACCAGGGACAGCGGAGCTAACTATGGCTACACCTTC. This sequence encodes CAIGTRDSGANYGYTF.

The V and J genes are TRBV9 and TRBJ2-1; 7 bases agree with TRBD2. J was trimmed by 4 bases and V by 3 bases; bases with no gene match: 7. CDR3 length: 15 residues. The germline V gene has CDR1 SGDLS and CDR2 YYNGEE. For the CDR3, the DNA is TGTGCCAGCAGCGCCCGGGCTAGCGGTTACAATGAGCAGTTCTTC. Amino acids: CASSARASGYNEQFF.

J is TRBJ1-5 and V is TRBV18; TRBD1 matches 7 bases. Germline V gene sequence: CDR1 KGHSH, CDR2 LQKENI. This CDR3 has 14 residues. V was clipped by 5 bases and J by 4 bases; unmatched bases: 5. The CDR3 DNA reads as TGTGCCAGCTCATTAGGGGGCGCGAATCAGCCCCAGCATTTT. Amino acid sequence: CASSLGGANQPQHF.

The rearrangement uses TRBV19 and TRBJ2-1; the match to TRBD2 covers 9 bases. V dropped 5 bases and J dropped 8; count of bases not matched to a gene: 13. This CDR3 is built from 16 residues. Germline CDR1 is LNHDA and CDR2 is SQIVND (reference sequence). Here the CDR3 reads CASSPYSGSLDDEQFF. In DNA form, the CDR3 reads TGTGCCAGTAGTCCTTATAGCGGGAGTCTTGATGATGAGCAGTTCTTC.

The rearrangement uses TRBV11-3 and TRBJ1-2; TRBD1 might be the D (6 bases). CDR3 size: 15 residues. V gave up 0 bases and J gave up 4 bases, with 12 bases separating them. The germline gives CDR1 SGHNT, CDR2 YENEEA. The DNA of the CDR3 is TGTGCCAGCAGCTTAGACAGGGGTAGTATCTATGGCTACACCTTC. This sequence encodes CASSLDRGSIYGYTF. The variable domain in full, completed from reference TRBV11-3 and TRBJ1-2, reads EAGVVQSPRYKIIEKKQPVAFWCNPISGHNTLYWYLQNLGQGPELLIRYENEEAVDDSQLPKDRFSAERLKGVDSTLKIQPAELGDSAVYLCASSLDRGSIYGYTFGSGTRLTVV.

CDR3 sequence reads: CASRFSGGAHEQYF. CDR3 nucleotide sequence: TGTGCCAGCAGATTTTCAGGGGGCGCCCACGAGCAGTACTTC. V usage is TRBV11-3 and J usage is TRBJ2-7; 8 bases line up with TRBD1. The CDR3 is 14 residues long. The V and J ends lost 6 bases and 5 bases, in that order; junction bases with no gene match: 9. The germline V gene has CDR1 SGHNT and CDR2 YENEEA.